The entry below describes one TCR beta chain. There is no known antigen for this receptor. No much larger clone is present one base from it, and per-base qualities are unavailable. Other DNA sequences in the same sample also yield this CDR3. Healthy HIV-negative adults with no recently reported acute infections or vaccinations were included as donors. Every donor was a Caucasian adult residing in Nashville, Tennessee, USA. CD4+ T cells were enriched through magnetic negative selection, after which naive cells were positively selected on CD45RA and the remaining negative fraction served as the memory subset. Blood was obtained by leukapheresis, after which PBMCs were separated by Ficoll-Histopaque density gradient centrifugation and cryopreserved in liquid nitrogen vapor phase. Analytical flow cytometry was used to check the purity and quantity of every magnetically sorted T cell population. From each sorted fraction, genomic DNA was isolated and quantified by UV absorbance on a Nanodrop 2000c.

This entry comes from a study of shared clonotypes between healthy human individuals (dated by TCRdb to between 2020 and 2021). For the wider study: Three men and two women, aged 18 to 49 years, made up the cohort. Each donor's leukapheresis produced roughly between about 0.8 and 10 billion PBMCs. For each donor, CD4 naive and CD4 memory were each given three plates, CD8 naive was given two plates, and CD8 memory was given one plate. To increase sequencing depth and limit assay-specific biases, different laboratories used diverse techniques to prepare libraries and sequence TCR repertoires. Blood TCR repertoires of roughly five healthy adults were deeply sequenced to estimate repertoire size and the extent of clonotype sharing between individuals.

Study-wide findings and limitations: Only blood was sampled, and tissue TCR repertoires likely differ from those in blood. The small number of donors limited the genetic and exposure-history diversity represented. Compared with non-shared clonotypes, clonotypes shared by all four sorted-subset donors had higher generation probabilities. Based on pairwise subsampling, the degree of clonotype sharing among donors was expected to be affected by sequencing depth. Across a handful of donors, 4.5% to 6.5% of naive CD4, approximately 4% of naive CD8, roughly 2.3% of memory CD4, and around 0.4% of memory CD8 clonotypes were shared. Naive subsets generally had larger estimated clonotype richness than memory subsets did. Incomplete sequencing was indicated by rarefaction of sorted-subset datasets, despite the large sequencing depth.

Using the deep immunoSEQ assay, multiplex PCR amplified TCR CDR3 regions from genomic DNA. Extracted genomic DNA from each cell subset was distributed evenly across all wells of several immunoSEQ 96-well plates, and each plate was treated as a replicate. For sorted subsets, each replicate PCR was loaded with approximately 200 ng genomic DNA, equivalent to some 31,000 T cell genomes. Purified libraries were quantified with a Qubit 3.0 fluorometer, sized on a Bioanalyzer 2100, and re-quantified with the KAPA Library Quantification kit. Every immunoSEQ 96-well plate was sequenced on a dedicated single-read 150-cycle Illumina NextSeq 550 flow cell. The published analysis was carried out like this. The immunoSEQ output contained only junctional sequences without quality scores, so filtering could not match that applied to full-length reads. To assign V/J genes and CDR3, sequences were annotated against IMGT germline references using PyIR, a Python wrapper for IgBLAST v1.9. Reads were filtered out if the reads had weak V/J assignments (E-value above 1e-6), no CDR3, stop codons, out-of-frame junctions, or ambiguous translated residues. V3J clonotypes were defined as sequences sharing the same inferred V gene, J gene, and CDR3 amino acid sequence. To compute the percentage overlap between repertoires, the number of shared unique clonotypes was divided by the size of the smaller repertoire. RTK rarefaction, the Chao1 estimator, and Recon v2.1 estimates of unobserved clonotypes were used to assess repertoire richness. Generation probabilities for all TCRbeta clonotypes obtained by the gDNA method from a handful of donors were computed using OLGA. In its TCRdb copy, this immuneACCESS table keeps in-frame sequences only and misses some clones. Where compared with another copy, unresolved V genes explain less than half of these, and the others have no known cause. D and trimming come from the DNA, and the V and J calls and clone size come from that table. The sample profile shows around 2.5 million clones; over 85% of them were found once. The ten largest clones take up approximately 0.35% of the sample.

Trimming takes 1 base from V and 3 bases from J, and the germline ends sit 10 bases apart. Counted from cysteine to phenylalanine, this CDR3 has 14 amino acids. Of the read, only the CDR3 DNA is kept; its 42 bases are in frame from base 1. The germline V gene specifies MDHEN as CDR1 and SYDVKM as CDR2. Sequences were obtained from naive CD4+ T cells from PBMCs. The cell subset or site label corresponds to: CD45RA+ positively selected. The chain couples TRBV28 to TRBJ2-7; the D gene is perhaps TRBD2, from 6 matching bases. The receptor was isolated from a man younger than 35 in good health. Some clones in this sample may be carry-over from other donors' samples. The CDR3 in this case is CASSLSGLSYEQYF. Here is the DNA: TGTGCCAGCAGTTTATCGGGACTGAGCTACGAGCAGTACTTC.